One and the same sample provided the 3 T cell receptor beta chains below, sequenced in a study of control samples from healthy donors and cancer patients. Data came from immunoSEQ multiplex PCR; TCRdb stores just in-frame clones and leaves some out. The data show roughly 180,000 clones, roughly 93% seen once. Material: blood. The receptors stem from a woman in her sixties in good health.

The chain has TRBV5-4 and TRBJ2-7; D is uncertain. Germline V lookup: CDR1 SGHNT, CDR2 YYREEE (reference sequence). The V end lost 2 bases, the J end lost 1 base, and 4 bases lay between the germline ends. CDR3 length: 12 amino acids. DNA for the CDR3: TGTGCCAGCAGCTTCGGTTCCTACGAGCAGTACTTC. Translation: CASSFGSYEQYF.

The CDR3 DNA reads as TGTGCTAGTGCCATACCACGAGGGGGGGCGAGCGAGCAGTACTTC. Its translation is CASAIPRGGASEQYF. The gene calls are TRBV12-5 and TRBJ2-7, with a tentative D call TRBD2 (7 bases). The V and J ends lost 7 bases and 6 bases respectively, with 22 bases between them. Germline CDR1 reads LGHNT; CDR2 reads FRNRAP. CDR3 length: 15 residues.

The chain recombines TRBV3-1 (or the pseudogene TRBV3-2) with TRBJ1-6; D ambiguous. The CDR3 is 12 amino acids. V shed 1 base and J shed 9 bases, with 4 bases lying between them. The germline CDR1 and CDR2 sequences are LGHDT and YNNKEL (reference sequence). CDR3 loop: CASSQVRSPLHF. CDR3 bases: TGTGCCAGCAGCCAAGTCCGTTCACCCCTCCACTTT.